The sequence of this T cell receptor (beta chain) was determined in a study of OX40 agonist ivuxolimab in advanced cancers. Whole-study context: Patients' therapy was ivuxolimab, an antibody that acts as an agonist of OX40 (CD134).

Trimming removed 0 bases at V and 8 bases at J, with 5 bases between. This CDR3 region has 12 residues. Germline values: CDR1 MNHEY, CDR2 SVGAGI. This clone was counted a single time. Assay: immunoSEQ multiplex PCR; the TCRdb copy retains only in-frame clones and omits some. The sample shows over 80,000 clones, 70% to 90% of them seen only once. The receptor was derived from an adult with an advanced solid tumor such as melanoma, head and neck, liver or kidney cancer. V is TRBV6-5 and J is TRBJ2-1; D is undetermined. This specimen was CD4+ or CD8+ T cells sorted from blood, taken in a trial of the OX40 agonist ivuxolimab. In nucleotides, the CDR3 is TGTGCCAGCAGTTACTCGAGCGATGAGCAGTTCTTC. This encodes CASSYSSDEQFF.